This T cell receptor beta chain was sequenced during a study of T cells in tumors after PD-1 blockade. In the study overall: A subset received ongoing vismodegib 150 mg daily alongside anti-PD-1 therapy.

Notes on the study in general: Peripheral recruitment is suggested, as some novel exhausted tumor clones were in pre-treatment blood. Clonal replacement was seen across treatment, not between pre-treatment samples.

TCRdb keeps only in-frame clones here, not all; method: immunoSEQ multiplex PCR. The sample has about 1,700 clones; about 75% are singletons. Concerning this clone itself: Its target is unknown.

Germline CDR1 is MRHNA and CDR2 is SNTAGT. V was trimmed by 3 bases and J by 5 bases, leaving 10 bases between them. This CDR3 region has 13 residues. Sequencing was performed on tumor tissue, taken after anti-PD-1 treatment. The chain has TRBV6-4 and TRBJ1-1; D is unresolved. The clonotype was recovered from a human donor with basal cell carcinoma. The CDR3 here is CASSERPQTEAFF. The CDR3 DNA reads TGTGCCAGCAGTGAGAGGCCGCAAACTGAAGCTTTCTTT.